This TCR beta chain was sequenced for a study of blood T cells in healthy people across ages. PCR was performed a second time for about 7 to 11 cycles using a sample-barcoded 5' primer and a J-beta primer mix. One entry per CDR3 protein, called by TCRdb with MiXCR from the 5' RACE reads. The profile shows some 760,000 distinct CDR3 sequences, 25% of them singletons. Germline assignment: CDR1 DFQATT and CDR2 SNEGSKA (reference sequence). The CDR3 is 16 amino acids. The ends lost 0 bases at V and 5 bases at J; junction bases unmatched: 8. Only a few counts were recorded for this clonotype. This sample was also put to use in a study of T cells of mothers and their children. That source adds: Per child, around 3 million TCR beta CDR3 reads were obtained, against over 9.5 million per mother.

Sequenced sample: blood. The clonotype comes from a boy aged 10-17 years in good health. The chain joins TRBV20-1 to TRBJ2-5; 11 bases map to TRBD2. CDR3 in amino acids: CSARDSGGDSRETQYF. CDR3 bases: TGCAGTGCTAGAGATAGCGGGGGGGATTCCCGGGAGACCCAGTACTTC.